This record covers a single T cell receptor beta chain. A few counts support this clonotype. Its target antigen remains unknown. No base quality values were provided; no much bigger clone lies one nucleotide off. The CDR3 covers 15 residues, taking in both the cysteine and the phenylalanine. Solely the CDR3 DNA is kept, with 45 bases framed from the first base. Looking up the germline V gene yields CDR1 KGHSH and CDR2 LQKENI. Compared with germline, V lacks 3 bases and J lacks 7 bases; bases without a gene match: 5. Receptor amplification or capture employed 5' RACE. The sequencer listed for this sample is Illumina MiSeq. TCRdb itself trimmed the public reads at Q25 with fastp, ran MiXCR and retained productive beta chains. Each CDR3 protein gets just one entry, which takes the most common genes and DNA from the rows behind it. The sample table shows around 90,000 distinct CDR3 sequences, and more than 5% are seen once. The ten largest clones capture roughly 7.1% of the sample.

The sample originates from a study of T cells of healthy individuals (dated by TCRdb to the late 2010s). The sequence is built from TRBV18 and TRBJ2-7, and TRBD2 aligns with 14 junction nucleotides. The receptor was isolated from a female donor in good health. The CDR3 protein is CASSPGGLAGVEQYF. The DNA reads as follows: TGTGCCAGCTCACCGGGGGGACTAGCGGGGGTTGAGCAGTACTTC.